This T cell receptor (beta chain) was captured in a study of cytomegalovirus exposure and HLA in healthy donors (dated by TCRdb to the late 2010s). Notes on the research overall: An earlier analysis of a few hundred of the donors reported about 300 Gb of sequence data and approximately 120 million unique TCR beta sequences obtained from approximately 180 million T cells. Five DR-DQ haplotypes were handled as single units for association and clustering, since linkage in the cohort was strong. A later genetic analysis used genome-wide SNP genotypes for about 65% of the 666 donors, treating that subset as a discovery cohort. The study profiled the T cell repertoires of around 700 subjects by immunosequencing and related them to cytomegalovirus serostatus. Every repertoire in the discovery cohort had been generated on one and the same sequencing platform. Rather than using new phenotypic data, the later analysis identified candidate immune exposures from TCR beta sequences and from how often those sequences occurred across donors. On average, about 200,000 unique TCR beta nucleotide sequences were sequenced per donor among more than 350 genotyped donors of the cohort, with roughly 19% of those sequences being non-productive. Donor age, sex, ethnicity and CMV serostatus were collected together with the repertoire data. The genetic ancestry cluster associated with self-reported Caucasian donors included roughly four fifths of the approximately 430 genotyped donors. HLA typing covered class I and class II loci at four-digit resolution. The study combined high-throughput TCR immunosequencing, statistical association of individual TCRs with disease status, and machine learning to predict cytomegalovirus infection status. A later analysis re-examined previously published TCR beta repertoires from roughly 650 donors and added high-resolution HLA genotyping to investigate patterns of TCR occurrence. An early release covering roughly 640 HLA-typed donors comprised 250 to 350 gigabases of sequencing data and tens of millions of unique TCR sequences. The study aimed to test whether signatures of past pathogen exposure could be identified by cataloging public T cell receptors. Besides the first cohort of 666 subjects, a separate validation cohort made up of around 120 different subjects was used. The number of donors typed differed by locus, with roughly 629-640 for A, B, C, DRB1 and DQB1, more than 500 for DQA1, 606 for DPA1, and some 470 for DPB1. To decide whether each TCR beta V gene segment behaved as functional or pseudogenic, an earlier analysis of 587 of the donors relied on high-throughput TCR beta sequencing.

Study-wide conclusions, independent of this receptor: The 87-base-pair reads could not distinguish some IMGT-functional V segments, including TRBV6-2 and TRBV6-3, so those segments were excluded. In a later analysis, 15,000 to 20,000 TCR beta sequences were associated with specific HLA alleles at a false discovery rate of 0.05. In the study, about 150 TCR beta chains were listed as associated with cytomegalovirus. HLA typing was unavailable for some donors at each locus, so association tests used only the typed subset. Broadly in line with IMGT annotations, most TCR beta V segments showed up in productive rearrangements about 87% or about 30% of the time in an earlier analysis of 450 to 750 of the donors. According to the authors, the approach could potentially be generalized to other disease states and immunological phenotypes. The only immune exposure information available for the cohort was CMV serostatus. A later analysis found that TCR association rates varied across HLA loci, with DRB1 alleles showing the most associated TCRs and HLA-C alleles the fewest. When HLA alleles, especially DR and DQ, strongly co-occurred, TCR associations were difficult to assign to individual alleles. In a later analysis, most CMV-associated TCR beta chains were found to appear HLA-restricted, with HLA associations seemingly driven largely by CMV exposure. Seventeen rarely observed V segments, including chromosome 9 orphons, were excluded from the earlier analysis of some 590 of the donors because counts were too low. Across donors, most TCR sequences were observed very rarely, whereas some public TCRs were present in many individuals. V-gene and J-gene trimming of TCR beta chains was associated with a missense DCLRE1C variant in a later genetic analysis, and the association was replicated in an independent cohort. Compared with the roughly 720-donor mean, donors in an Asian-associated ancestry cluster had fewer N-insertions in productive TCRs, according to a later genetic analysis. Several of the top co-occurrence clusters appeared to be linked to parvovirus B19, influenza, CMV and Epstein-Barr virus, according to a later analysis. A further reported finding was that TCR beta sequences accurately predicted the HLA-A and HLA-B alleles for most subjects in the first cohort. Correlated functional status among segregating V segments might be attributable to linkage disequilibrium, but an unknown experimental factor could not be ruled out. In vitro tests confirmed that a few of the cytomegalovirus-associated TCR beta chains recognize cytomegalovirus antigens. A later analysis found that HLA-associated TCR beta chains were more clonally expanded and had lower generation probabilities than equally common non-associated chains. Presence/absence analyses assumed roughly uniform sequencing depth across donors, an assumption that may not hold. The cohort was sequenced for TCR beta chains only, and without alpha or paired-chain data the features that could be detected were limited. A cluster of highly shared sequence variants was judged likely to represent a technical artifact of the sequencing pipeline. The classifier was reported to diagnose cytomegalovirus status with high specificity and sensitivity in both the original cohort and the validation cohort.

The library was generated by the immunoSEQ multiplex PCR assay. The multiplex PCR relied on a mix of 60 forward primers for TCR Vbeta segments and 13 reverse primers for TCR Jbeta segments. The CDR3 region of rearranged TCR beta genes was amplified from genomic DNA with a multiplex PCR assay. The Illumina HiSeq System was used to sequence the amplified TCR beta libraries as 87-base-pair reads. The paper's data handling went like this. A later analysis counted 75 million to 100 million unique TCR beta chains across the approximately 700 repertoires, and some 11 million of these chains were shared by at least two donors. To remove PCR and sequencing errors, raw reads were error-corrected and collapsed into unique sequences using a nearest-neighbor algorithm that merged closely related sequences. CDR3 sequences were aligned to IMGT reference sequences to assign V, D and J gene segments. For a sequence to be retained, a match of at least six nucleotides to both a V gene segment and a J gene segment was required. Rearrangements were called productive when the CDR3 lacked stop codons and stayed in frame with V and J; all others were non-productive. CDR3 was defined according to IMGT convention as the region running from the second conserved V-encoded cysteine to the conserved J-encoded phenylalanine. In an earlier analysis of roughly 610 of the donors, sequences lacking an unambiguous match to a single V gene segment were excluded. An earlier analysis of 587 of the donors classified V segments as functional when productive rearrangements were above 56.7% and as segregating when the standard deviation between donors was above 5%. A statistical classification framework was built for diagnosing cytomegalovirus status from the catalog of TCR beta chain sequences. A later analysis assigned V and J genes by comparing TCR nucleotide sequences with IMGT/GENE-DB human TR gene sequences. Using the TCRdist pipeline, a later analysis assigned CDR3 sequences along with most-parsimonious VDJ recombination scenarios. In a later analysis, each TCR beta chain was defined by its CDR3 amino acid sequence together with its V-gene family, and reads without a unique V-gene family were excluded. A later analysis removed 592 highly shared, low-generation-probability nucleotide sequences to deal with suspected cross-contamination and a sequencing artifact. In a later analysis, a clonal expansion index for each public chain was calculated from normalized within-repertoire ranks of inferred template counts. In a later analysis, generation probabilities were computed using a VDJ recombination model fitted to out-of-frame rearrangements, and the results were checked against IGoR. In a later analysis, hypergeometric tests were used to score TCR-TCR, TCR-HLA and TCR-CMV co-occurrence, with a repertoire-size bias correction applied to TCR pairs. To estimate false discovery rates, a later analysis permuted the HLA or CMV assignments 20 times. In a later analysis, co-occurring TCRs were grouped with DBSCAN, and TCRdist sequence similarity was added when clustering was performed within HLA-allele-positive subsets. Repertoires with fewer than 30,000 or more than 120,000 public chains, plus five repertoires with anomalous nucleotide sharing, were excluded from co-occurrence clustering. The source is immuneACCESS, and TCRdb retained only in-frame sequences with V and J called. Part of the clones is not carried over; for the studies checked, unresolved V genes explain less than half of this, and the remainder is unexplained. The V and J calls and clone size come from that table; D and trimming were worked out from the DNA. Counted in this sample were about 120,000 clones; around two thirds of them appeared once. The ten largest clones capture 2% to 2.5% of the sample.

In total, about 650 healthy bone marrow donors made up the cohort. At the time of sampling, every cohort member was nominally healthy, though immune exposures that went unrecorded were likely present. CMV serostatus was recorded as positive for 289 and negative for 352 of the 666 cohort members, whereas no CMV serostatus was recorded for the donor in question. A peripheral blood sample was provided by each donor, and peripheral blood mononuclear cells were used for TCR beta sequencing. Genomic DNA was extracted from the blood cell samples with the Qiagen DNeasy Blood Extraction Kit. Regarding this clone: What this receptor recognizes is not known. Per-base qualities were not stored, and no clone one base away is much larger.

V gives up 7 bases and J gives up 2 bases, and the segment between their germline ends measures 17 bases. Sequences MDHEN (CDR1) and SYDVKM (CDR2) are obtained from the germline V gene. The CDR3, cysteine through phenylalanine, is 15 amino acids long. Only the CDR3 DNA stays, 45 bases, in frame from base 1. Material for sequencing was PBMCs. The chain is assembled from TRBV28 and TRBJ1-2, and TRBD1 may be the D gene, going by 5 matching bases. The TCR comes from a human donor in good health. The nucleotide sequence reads TGTGCCAGCAATCCCTTCGGGGGAGGGAACTATGGCTACACCTTC. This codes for CASNPFGGGNYGYTF.